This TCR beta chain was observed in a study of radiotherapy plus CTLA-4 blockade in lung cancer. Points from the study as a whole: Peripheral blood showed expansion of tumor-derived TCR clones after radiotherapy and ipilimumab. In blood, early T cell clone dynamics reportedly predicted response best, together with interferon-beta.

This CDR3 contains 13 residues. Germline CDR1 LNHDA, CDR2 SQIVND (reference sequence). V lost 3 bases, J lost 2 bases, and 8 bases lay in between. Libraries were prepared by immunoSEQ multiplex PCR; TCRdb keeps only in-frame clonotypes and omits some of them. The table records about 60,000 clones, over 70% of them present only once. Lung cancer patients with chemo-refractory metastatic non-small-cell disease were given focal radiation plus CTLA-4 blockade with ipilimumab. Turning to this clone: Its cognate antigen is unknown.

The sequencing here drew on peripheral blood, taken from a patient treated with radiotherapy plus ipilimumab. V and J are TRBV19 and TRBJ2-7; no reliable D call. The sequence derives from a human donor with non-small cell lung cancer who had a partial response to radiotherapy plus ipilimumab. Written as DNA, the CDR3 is TGTGCCAGTAGTATGGGCAGGACCTACGAGCAGTACTTC. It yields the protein CASSMGRTYEQYF.